In this sample, the clone carrying this T cell receptor beta chain turned up a few times. cDNA specific to TCR beta was made from around 530 ng of total RNA, with a constant-region primer employed for priming. Libraries covering TCR beta were generated through three nested multiplex PCR rounds (using a slightly modified ARM-PCR). TCRdb re-called the multiplex PCR reads through MiXCR, storing one row per CDR3 protein. The table records approximately 47,000 distinct CDR3 sequences, around 79% of them present only once. This record belongs to a study of tumor-infiltrating lymphocytes in primary liver carcinoma. Bulk tissue was left unsorted, and RNA and DNA were co-extracted from about 20-30 mg of it. This TCR derives from a middle-aged man with primary liver carcinoma and hepatitis B virus infection. The specimen was liver tumor tissue from sampling region 3. Subset defined: tumor region T3, left-lateral pole.

The CDR3 bases are TGTGCCAGCAGCTTCGAACAGAGATGTGAAGCTTTCTTT. Translating gives CASSFEQRCEAFF. The rearrangement uses TRBV7-9 and TRBJ1-1; D unresolved. V shed 3 bases and J shed 7 bases, with 12 bases lying between them. CDR1 SEHNR and CDR2 FQNEAQ come from the germline V gene (reference sequence). The CDR3 loop spans 13 amino acids.